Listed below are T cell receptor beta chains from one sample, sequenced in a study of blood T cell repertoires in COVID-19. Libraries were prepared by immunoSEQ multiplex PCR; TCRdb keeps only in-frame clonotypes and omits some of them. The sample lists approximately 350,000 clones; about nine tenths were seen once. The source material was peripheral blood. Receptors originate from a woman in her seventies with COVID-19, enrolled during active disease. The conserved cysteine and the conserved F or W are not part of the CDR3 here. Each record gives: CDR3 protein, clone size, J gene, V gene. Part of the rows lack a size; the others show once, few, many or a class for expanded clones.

CDR3: ATNLRGQPQH; size: NA; J: TRBJ1-5; V: TRBV24-1
CDR3: ARGVLGYDTEAF; size: NA; J: TRBJ1-1; V: TRBV7-9
CDR3: ASSDLAGASYEQY; size: NA; J: TRBJ2-7; V: TRBV27
CDR3: ATSAEHGGYT; size: once; J: TRBJ1-2; V: TRBV24-1
CDR3: ASSLDGSGEQY; size: NA; J: TRBJ2-7; V: TRBV7-9
CDR3: ASSETRGGFNQPQH; size: NA; J: TRBJ1-5; V: TRBV6-1
CDR3: ASSGGVQGTNEKLF; size: NA; J: TRBJ1-4; V: TRBV5-8
CDR3: ASSDLTTNYGYT; size: NA; J: TRBJ1-2; V: TRBV10-2
CDR3: ASSLGQGATNEKLF; size: NA; J: TRBJ1-4; V: TRBV19
CDR3: ASSSGGWDTQY; size: NA; J: TRBJ2-3; V: TRBV7-9
CDR3: ASSLPVDNGELF; size: NA; J: TRBJ2-2; V: TRBV28
CDR3: ACQHRGGLTGELF; size: NA; J: TRBJ2-2; V: TRBV30
CDR3: ASHLPQKDSPSSYNEQF; size: once; J: TRBJ2-1; V: TRBV5-5
CDR3: ASRRGGAQF; size: NA; J: TRBJ2-1; V: TRBV2
CDR3: ASSRLAGGGETQY; size: NA; J: TRBJ2-5; V: TRBV2
CDR3: ASSQDRGSPLH; size: NA; J: TRBJ1-6; V: TRBV4-3
CDR3: ASSVEEGSNTEAF; size: once; J: TRBJ1-1; V: TRBV9
CDR3: ASVPDRGLNWVGSWTEAF; size: NA; J: TRBJ1-1; V: TRBV19
CDR3: ASSLYSDRNEQF; size: NA; J: TRBJ2-1; V: TRBV28
CDR3: ASSGGPTGFLAKNIQY; size: NA; J: TRBJ2-4; V: TRBV19
CDR3: ASSPGGIDYEQY; size: few; J: TRBJ2-7; V: TRBV7-6
CDR3: ASSLLNTGELF; size: NA; J: TRBJ2-2; V: TRBV7-3
CDR3: ASSRGGGVIKQF; size: once; J: TRBJ2-1; V: TRBV11-2
CDR3: ASSPTGVTEAF; size: NA; J: TRBJ1-1; V: TRBV27
CDR3: ASSPYGQAGDMRNGYT; size: NA; J: TRBJ1-2; V: TRBV28
CDR3: SASRVAGGEQY; size: NA; J: TRBJ2-7; V: TRBV20-1
CDR3: ASRQDERSGNTIY; size: once; J: TRBJ1-3; V: TRBV7-9